This T cell receptor (beta chain) comes out of a study of T cells after yellow fever vaccination. Study-wide context: Low-cell-number fractions were prepared with SMART-Seq v4 Ultra Low Input.

Findings and limits, study-wide: Although the secondary response was weaker, it peaked faster, at day 5 versus 15. A small proportion of clonotypes was detected in both the CD4 and CD8 compartments.

This clonotype has a count of ten or more. The target antigen is unknown. Trimming took 5 bases from V and 0 from J, leaving 10 bases between them. The CDR3 is 14 residues long. CDR1 and CDR2 from the germline V gene are LNHDA and SQIVND (reference sequence). Synthesis of TCR cDNA relied on 5'RACE template switching, which attached a universal primer site and UMIs. TCRdb reprocessed the 5' RACE reads with MiXCR, giving one entry per CDR3 protein. The table records under 600,000 distinct CDR3 sequences, roughly 14% of them present only once. The rearrangement links TRBV19 to TRBJ2-5, with D possibly TRBD1 on 6 matching bases. Sequenced material: PBMCs, taken on the day of the yellow fever booster vaccination. The clonotype originates from a young man who received the YFV17D yellow fever vaccine. CDR3 sequence reads: CASSRRDNQETQYF. CDR3 DNA sequence: TGTGCCAGTAGTCGACGGGACAACCAAGAGACCCAGTACTTC.